The 24 T cell receptor beta chains below come from one sample, sequenced in a study of blood T cell repertoires in COVID-19. Clones were sequenced by immunoSEQ multiplex PCR, and TCRdb holds only the in-frame ones, with some missing. The sample contains fewer than 400,000 clones, 85% to 90% of which appear only once. The sample taken for sequencing was peripheral blood. The source of these receptors is a young woman with COVID-19, enrolled during active disease.

This chain links TRBV30 with TRBJ2-3, with D perhaps matching TRBD2 (5 bases). The CDR3 totals 15 residues. Per germline, CDR1 GTSNPN and CDR2 SVGIG (reference sequence). The V gene lost 1 base and the J gene lost 0 bases, with 11 bases spanning the gap. The CDR3 spells CAWSAGYSSTDTQYF. CDR3 in DNA: TGTGCCTGGAGTGCGGGGTATTCAAGCACAGATACGCAGTATTTT.

The CDR3 sequence: CASRFNPVQAFF. The CDR3 nucleotides read TGTGCAAGTCGCTTTAACCCAGTTCAAGCTTTCTTT. J is TRBJ1-1 and V is TRBV12-2; the D call TRBD1 from the table was never checked on the DNA. TRBV12-2 is flagged as a pseudogene. This CDR3 comprises 12 residues.

The chain combines TRBV7-9 with TRBJ2-7, with 9 positions matching TRBD1. The CDR3 extends over 17 amino acids. With V trimmed by 0 bases and J by 0 bases, 6 bases remained unmatched. Germline CDR1 and CDR2: SEHNR and FQNEAQ (reference sequence). CDR3 coding DNA: TGTGCCAGCAGCTTAGCGCGGGACAGGGCCAACTCCTACGAGCAGTACTTC. Protein sequence: CASSLARDRANSYEQYF.

The chain joins TRBV7-9 to TRBJ2-2, with TRBD2 as a possible D gene (6 bases). This CDR3 has 15 amino acids. Trimming cost V 2 bases and J 1 base, with 8 bases left between them. Germline V gene lookup returns CDR1 SEHNR and CDR2 FQNEAQ (reference sequence). The CDR3 bases are TGTGCCAGCAGCTTATTGGGGGGGAACACCGGGGAGCTGTTTTTT. Translation: CASSLLGGNTGELFF.

The chain links TRBV18 to TRBJ2-2, with D unclear. The CDR3 runs 12 residues. In germline, CDR1 is KGHSH, CDR2 LQKENI. With 5 bases removed from V and 3 bases from J, the gap between germline ends came to 4 bases. The CDR3 is CASSIYTGELFF. CDR3 nucleotides: TGTGCCAGCTCAATATACACCGGGGAGCTGTTTTTT.

The CDR3 protein is CASSPSGGSQPQHF. CDR3 DNA sequence: TGTGCCAGCTCACCATCAGGGGGTAGTCAGCCCCAGCATTTT. V usage is TRBV18 and J usage is TRBJ1-5; 7 nucleotides line up with TRBD1. Germline values: CDR1 KGHSH, CDR2 LQKENI. V dropped 2 bases and J dropped 6; count of bases not matched to a gene: 4. The CDR3 runs 14 residues.

V gene TRBV5-5 combines with J gene TRBJ2-5; D not certain. The germline V and J ends were trimmed by 2 bases and 5 bases, with 10 bases remaining between them. The CDR3 covers 13 residues. Germline V CDR1 and CDR2: SGHKS, YYEKEE (reference sequence). The CDR3 bases are TGTGCCAGCAGCTTTGCCGTCCGGGAGACCCAGTACTTC. Amino acids: CASSFAVRETQYF.

The V and J genes are TRBV28 and TRBJ2-7, with D tentatively TRBD1 (5 bases). In germline, CDR1 is MDHEN, CDR2 SYDVKM. Trimming left V 3 bases short and J 0 bases short, with 9 bases between. This CDR3 has 14 residues. CDR3 bases: TGTGCCAGCAGTTTTCAGGGCACCTCCTACGAGCAGTACGTC. This sequence encodes CASSFQGTSYEQYV.

The rearrangement uses TRBV19 and TRBJ2-2, with D possibly TRBD2 on 5 matching bases. CDR3 length: 14 residues. Trimming removed 8 bases from V and 0 bases from J, with 10 bases in between. Germline CDR1 reads LNHDA; CDR2 reads SQIVND (reference sequence). CDR3 in DNA: TGTGCCAGTTCAGGACTGACGAACACCGGGGAGCTGTTTTTT. Protein sequence: CASSGLTNTGELFF.

The chain joins TRBV7-9 to TRBJ2-5; D unresolved. The CDR3 length is 15 residues. Germline V gene lookup returns CDR1 SEHNR and CDR2 FQNEAQ (reference sequence). Trimming took off 1 base at V and 2 bases at J, with 11 bases between the two ends. CDR3 region: CASSLGLSGQETQYF. DNA for the CDR3: TGTGCCAGCAGCTTAGGATTGTCAGGACAAGAGACCCAGTACTTC.

The V gene is TRBV9, the J gene TRBJ1-3; 8 positions agree with TRBD1. Germline V lookup: CDR1 SGDLS, CDR2 YYNGEE. J lost 3 bases, V lost 4 bases, and 6 bases had no gene match. The CDR3 contains 15 residues. CDR3: CASSPQTGDGNTIYF. The CDR3 DNA is TGTGCCAGCAGCCCCCAGACAGGGGATGGAAACACCATATATTTT.

This clone was detected once. This chain links TRBV7-2 with TRBJ1-6, with D possibly matching TRBD1 (6 bases). Per the germline V gene, CDR1 is SGHTA and CDR2 is FQGNSA. The CDR3 is 14 residues long. Trimming took off 5 bases at V and 10 bases at J, with 15 bases between the two ends. The CDR3, as DNA: TGTGCCAGCAGCCCCAATTCAGGGGTATCACCCCTCCACTTT. This gives the protein CASSPNSGVSPLHF.

The rearrangement links TRBV2 to TRBJ1-2; 8 positions agree with TRBD1. The germline V gene has CDR1 SNHLY and CDR2 FYNNEI. The CDR3 totals 15 residues. The trim removed 4 bases at V and 4 bases at J, leaving 8 bases unmatched. The CDR3: CASSGVRTGIYGYTF. The CDR3 region has the DNA TGTGCCAGCAGTGGCGTCCGGACAGGGATCTATGGCTACACCTTC.

The genes are TRBV4-2 and TRBJ2-6; no definite D call. This CDR3 comprises 20 residues. V was clipped by 4 bases and J by 4 bases, with 26 bases between them. CDR1 and CDR2 (germline): LGHNA, YNFKEQ. DNA for the CDR3: TGTGCCAGCAGCCGGGTTTTGGTTCGAGCGAGAGCGAGAGGGGCCAACGTCCTGACTTTC. This codes for CASSRVLVRARARGANVLTF.

The chain has TRBV2 and TRBJ2-3; no clear D gene. V lost 7 bases, J lost 0 bases, and 11 bases lay in between. The germline V gene has CDR1 SNHLY and CDR2 FYNNEI. The length of the CDR3 is 14 residues. The CDR3 DNA reads as TGTGCCAGCACTAGAGACTCTAGCACAGATACGCAGTATTTT. Its protein product is CASTRDSSTDTQYF.

The chain couples TRBV7-9 to TRBJ2-1, with a possible D match to TRBD2 (5 bases). Germline V gene lookup returns CDR1 SEHNR and CDR2 FQNEAQ (reference sequence). V gave up 3 bases and J gave up 4 bases, with 7 bases separating them. The CDR3 spans 13 residues. As DNA, the CDR3 is TGTGCCAGCAGCTTCGGGGTTTACAATGAGCAGTTCTTC. This sequence encodes CASSFGVYNEQFF.

The CDR3 coding sequence is TGTGCCAGCAGTTTATCGTGGGGCGTCCCCGGGGAGACCCAGTACTTC. It specifies CASSLSWGVPGETQYF. The gene calls are TRBV27 and TRBJ2-5; possibly TRBD1 for D (5 bases). CDR1 is MNHEY and CDR2 is SMNVEV in the germline V gene (reference sequence). Trimming removed 0 bases from V and 5 bases from J, with 16 bases in between. CDR3 length: 16 residues.

The chain uses TRBV19 and TRBJ1-1, with 9 bases lining up with TRBD1. Unmatched junction bases numbered 9, after V lost 5 bases and J lost 11 bases. The CDR3 length is 13 residues. Germline lookup yields CDR1 LNHDA and CDR2 SQIVND (reference sequence). The CDR3 sequence: CASSAMGQGYAFF. CDR3 bases: TGTGCCAGTAGTGCGATGGGACAGGGTTATGCTTTCTTT.

V is TRBV5-1 and J is TRBJ1-3, with a possible D match to TRBD1 (6 bases). V dropped 4 bases and J dropped 0 bases, with 17 bases sitting between them. The CDR3 sequence is 17 residues long. CDR1 is SGHRS and CDR2 is YFSETQ in the germline V gene. The CDR3 bases are TGCGCCAGCAGCCCCCGGACAGAACTAAGCTCTGGAAACACCATATATTTT. It is translated as CASSPRTELSSGNTIYF.

This chain connects TRBV6-2 or TRBV6-3 to TRBJ2-1, with D perhaps matching TRBD2 (7 bases). Trimming removed 4 bases at V and 8 bases at J, with 15 bases between. The CDR3 has 14 residues. Germline V lookup: CDR1 MNHEY, CDR2 SVGEGT. This chain's CDR3 is CASSLRGGQDEQFF. In nucleotides, the CDR3 is TGTGCCAGCAGTTTGAGGGGGGGCCAAGATGAGCAGTTCTTC.

The chain employs TRBV2 and TRBJ2-1, with TRBD1 as a possible D gene (6 bases). Looked up from germline, CDR1 is SNHLY and CDR2 is FYNNEI. The germline V and J ends were trimmed by 4 bases and 6 bases, with 16 bases remaining between them. This CDR3 is built from 15 residues. CDR3 residues: CASSARTEAPNEQFF. The CDR3 region has the DNA TGTGCCAGCAGTGCCCGGACAGAAGCTCCCAATGAGCAGTTCTTC.

V and J are TRBV24-1 and TRBJ1-5; possible D gene TRBD1, 6 bases. Germline CDR1 reads KGHDR; CDR2 reads SFDVKD. The V and J ends lost 2 bases and 5 bases respectively, with 12 bases between them. The CDR3 loop spans 15 amino acids. CDR3 bases: TGTGCCACCAGTGATTCAACGGGGGGCCATCAGCCCCAGCATTTT. Translating it yields CATSDSTGGHQPQHF.

The chain couples TRBV18 to TRBJ2-1, with TRBD1 matching 7 bases. CDR3 length: 15 amino acids. The junction had 12 bases not matched to a gene; V was cut back by 4 bases and J by 9 bases. From germline, CDR1 is KGHSH and CDR2 LQKENI. CDR3 protein: CASSLTSLQGPEQFF. The CDR3 DNA sequence: TGTGCCAGCTCACTAACCTCATTACAGGGGCCTGAGCAGTTCTTC.

V usage is TRBV28 and J usage is TRBJ1-6; no definite D call. The germline V and J ends were trimmed by 2 bases and 10 bases, with 6 bases remaining between them. This CDR3 region has 12 residues. The germline V gene encodes CDR1 MDHEN and CDR2 SYDVKM. In DNA, the CDR3 is TGTGCCAGCAGTTTAATAGCATCACCCCTCCACTTT. This gives the protein CASSLIASPLHF.